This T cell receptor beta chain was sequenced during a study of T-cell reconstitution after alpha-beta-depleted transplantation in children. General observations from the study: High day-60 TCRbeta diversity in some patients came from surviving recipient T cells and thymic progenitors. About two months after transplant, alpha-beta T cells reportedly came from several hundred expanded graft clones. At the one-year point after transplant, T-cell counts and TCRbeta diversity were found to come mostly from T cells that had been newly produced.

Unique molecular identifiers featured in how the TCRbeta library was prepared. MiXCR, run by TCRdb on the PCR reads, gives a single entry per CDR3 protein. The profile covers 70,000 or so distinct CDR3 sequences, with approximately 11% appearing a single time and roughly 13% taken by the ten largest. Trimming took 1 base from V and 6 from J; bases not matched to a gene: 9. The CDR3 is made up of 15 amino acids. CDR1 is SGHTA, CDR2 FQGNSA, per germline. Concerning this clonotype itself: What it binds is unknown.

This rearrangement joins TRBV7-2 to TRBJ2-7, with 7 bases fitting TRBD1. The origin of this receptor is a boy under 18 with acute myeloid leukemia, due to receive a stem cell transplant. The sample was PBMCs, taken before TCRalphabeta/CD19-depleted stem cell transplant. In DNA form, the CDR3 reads TGTGCCAGCAGCTTAGGCCGGACAGGAATCGCCGAGCAGTACTTC. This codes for CASSLGRTGIAEQYF.